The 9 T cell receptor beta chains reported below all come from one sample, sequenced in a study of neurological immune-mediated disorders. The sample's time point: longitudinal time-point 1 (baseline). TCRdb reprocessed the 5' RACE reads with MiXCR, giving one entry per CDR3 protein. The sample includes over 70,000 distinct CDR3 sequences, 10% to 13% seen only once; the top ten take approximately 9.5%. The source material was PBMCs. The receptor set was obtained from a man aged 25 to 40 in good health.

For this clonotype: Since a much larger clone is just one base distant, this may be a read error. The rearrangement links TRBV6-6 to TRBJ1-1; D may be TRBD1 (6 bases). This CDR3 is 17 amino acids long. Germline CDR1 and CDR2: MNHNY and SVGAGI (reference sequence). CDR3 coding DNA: TGTGCCAGCAGCCCAAGGGGCGTGGGGACACGAAACACTGAAGGTTTCTTT. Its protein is CASSPRGVGTRNTEGFF.

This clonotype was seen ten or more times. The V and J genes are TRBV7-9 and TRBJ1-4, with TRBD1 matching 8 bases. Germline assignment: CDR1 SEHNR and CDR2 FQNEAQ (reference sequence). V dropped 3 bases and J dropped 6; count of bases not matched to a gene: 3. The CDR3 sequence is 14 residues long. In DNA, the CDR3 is TGTGCCAGCAGCTTCAGGGGGCACGATGAAAAACTGTTTTTT. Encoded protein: CASSFRGHDEKLFF.

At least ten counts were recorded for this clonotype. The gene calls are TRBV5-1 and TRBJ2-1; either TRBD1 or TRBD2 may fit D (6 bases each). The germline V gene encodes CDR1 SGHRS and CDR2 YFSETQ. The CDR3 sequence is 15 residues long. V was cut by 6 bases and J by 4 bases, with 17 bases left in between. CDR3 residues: CASTEGGGIYNEQFF. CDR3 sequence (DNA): TGCGCCAGCACCGAGGGGGGAGGCATATACAATGAGCAGTTCTTC.

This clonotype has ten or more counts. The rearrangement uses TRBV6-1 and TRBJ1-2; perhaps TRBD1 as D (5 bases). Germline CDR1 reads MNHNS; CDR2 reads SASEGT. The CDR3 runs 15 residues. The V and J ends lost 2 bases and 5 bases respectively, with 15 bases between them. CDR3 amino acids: CASSELAGKRYGYTF. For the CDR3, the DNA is TGTGCCAGCAGTGAATTGGCAGGGAAACGTTATGGCTACACCTTC.

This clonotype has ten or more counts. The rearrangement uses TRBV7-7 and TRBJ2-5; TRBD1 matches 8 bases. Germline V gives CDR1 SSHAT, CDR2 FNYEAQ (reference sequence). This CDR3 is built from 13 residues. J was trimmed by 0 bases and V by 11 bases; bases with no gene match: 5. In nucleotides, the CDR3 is TGTGCCGCCGGGACAGGATACCAAGAGACCCAGTACTTC. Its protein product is CAAGTGYQETQYF.

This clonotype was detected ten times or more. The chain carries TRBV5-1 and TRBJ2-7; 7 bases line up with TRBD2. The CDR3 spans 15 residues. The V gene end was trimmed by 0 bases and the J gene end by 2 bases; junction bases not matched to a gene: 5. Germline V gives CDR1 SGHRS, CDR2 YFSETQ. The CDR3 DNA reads TGCGCCAGCAGCTTGGACGCGGCGGGAGCCTACGAGCAGTACTTC. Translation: CASSLDAAGAYEQYF.

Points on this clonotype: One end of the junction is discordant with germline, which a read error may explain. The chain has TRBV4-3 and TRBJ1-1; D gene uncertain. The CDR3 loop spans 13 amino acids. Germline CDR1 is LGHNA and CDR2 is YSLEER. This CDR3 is CAISQAGNTEAFF. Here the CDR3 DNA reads TGCGCCATCAGCCAAGCCGGGAACACTGAAGCTTTCTTT.

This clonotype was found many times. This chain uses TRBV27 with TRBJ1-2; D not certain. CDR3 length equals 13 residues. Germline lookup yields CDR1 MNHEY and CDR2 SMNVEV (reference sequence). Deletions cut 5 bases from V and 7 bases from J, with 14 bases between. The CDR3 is CASSSGPRAGYTF. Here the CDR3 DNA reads TGTGCCAGCAGTAGCGGGCCTCGGGCTGGCTACACCTTC.

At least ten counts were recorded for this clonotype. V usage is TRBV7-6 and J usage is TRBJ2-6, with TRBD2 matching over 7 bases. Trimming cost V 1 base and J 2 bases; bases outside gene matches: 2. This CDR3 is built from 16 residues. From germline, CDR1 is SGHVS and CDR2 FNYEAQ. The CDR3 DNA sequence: TGTGCCAGCAGCTTAGGGGCGGGAGCTGGGGCCAACGTCCTGACTTTC. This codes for CASSLGAGAGANVLTF.